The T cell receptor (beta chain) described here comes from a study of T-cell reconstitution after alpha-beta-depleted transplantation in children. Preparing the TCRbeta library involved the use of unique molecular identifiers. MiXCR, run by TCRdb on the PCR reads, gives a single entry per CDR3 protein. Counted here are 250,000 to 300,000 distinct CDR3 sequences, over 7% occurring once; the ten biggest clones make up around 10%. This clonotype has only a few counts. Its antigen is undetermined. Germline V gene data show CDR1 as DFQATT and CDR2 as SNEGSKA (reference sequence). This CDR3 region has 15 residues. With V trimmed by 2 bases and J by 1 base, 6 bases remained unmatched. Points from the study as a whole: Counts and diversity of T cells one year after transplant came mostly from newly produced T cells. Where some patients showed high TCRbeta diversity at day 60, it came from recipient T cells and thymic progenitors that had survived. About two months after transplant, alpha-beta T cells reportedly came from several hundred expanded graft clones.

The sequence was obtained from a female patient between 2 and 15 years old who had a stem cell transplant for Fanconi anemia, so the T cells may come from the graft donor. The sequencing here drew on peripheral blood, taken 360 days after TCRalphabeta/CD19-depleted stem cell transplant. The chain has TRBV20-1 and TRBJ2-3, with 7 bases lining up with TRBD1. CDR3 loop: CSARRRGSGTDTQYF. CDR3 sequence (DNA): TGCAGTGCTAGACGCAGGGGGTCGGGCACAGATACGCAGTATTTT.